This T cell receptor beta chain stems from a study of blood T cell repertoires in COVID-19. V was trimmed by 3 bases and J by 6 bases, leaving 14 bases between them. The germline V gene encodes CDR1 KGHSH and CDR2 LQKENI. The CDR3 is made up of 14 amino acids. Source study methods: Estimates of nucleated cell counts were drawn from the amplification of reference gene primers. Measured with immunoSEQ multiplex PCR; TCRdb has only the in-frame clones, and not every one. The V and J calls and clone size are taken from that table; D and trimming were inferred from the DNA. The sample contains hundreds of thousands of clones, more than 80% of which appear only once.

This receptor was identified in a woman aged 25 to 45 with COVID-19, enrolled during active disease. The sequenced material came from peripheral blood. V is TRBV18 and J is TRBJ1-1; weak D call: TRBD1 (5 bases). CDR3 nucleotides: TGTGCCAGCTCACCGGGCCAGGGTATAGCTGAAGCTTTCTTT. As protein: CASSPGQGIAEAFF.